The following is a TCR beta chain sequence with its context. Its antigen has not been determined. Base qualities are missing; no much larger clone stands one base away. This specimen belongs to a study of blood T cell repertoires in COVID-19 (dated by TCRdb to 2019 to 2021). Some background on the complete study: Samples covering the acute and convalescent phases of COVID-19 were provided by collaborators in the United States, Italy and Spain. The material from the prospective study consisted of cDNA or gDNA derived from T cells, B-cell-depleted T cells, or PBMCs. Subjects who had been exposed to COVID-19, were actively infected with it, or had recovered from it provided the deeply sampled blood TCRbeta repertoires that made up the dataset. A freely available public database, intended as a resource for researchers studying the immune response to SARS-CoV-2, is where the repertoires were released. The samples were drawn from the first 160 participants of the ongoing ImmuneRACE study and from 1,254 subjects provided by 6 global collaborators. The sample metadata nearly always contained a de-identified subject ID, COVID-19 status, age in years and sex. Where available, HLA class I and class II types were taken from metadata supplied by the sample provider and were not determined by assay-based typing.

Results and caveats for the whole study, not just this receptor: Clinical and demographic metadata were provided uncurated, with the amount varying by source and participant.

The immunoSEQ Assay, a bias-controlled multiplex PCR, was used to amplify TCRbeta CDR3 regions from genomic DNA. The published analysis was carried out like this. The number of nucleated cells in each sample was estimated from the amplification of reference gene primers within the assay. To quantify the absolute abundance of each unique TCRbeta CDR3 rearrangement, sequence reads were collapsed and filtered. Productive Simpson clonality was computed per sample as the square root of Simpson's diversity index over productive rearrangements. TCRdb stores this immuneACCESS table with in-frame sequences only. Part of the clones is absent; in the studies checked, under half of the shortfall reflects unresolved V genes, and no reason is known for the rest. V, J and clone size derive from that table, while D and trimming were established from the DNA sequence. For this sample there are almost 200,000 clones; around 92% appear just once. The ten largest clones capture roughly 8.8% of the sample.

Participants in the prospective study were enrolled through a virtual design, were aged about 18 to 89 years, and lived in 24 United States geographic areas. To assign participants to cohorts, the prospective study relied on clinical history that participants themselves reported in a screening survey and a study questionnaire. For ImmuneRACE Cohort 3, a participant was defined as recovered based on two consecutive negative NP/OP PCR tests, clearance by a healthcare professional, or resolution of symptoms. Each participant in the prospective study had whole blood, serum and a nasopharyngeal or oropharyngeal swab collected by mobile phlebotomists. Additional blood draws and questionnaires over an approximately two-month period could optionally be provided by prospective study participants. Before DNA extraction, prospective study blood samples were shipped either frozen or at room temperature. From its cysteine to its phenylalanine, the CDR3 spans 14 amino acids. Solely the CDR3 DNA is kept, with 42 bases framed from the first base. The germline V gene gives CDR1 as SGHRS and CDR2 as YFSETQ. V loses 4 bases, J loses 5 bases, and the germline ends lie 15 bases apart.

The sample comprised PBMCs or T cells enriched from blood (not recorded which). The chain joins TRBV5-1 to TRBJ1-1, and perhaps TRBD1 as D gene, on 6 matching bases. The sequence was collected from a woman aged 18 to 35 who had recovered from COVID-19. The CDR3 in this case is CASSLAGVGTEAFF. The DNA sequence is TGCGCCAGCAGCCTCGCAGGGGTCGGGACTGAAGCTTTCTTT.